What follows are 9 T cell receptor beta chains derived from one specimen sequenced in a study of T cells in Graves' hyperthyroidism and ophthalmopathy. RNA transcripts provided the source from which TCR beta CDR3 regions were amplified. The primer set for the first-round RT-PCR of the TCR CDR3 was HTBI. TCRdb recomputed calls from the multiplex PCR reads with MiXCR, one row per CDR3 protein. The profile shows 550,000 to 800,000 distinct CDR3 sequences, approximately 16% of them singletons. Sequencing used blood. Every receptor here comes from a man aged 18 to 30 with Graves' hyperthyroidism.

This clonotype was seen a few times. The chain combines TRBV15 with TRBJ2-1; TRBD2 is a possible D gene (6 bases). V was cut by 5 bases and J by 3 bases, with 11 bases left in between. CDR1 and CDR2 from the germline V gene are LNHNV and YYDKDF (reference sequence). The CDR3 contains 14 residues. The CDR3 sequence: CATSGSGVYNEQFF. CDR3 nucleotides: TGTGCCACCAGCGGTAGCGGAGTCTACAATGAGCAGTTCTTC.

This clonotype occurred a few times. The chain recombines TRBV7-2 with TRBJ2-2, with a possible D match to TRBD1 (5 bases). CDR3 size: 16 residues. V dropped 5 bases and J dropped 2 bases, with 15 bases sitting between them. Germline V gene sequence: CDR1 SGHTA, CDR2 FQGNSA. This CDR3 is CASSPRLRTNTGELFF. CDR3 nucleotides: TGTGCCAGCAGCCCCAGGCTCCGGACAAACACCGGGGAGCTGTTTTTT. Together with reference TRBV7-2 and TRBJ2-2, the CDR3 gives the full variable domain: GAGVSQSPSNKVTEKGKDVELRCDPISGHTALYWYRQSLGQGLEFLIYFQGNSAPDKSGLPSDRFSAERTGGSVSTLTIQRTQQEDSAVYLCASSPRLRTNTGELFFGEGSRLTVL.

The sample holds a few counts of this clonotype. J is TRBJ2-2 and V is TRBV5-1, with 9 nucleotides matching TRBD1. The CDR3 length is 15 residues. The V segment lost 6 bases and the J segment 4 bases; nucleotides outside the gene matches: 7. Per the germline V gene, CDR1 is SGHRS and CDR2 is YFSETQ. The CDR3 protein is CASTVGQGGTGELFF. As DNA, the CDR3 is TGCGCCAGCACCGTGGGACAGGGCGGCACCGGGGAGCTGTTTTTT. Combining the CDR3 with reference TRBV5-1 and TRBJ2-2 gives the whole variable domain KAGVTQTPRYLIKTRGQQVTLSCSPISGHRSVSWYQQTPGQGLQFLFEYFSETQRNKGNFPGRFSGRQFSNSRSEMNVSTLELGDSALYLCASTVGQGGTGELFFGEGSRLTVL.

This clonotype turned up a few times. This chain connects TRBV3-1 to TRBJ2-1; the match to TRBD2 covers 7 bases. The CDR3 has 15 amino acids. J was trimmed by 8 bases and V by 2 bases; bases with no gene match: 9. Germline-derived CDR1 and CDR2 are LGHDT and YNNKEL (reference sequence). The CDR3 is CASSQPGTIDDEQFF. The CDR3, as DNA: TGTGCCAGCAGCCAACCGGGGACTATCGACGATGAGCAGTTCTTC.

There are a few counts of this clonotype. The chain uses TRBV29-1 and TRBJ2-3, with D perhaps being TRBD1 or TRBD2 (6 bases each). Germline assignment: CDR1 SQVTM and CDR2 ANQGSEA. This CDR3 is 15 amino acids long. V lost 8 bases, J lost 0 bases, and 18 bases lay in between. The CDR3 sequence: CSFPPGGRSTDTQYF. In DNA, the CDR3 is TGCAGCTTCCCCCCCGGGGGCCGTAGCACAGATACGCAGTATTTT.

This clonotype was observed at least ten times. CDR3 nucleotide sequence: TGTGCCATCAGTGGGACAGGGGACGCTGAAGCTTTCTTT. Translating gives CAISGTGDAEAFF. V is TRBV10-3 and J is TRBJ1-1; 9 bases map to TRBD1. This CDR3 contains 13 residues. Trimming took 4 bases from V and 6 from J; bases not matched to a gene: 3. CDR1 is ENHRY, CDR2 SYGVKD, per germline.

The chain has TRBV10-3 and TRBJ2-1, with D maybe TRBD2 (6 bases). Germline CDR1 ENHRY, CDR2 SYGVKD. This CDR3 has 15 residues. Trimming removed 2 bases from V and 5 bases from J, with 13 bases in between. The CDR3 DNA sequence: TGTGCCATCAGTGAGCCTAGCGCACCAAACAATGAGCAGTTCTTC. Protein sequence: CAISEPSAPNNEQFF.

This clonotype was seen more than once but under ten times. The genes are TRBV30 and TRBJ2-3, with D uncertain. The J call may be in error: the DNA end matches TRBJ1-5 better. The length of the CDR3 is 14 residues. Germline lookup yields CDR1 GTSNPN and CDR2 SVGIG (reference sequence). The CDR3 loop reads CAWSVRRLGDTQHF. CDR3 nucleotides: TGTGCCTGGAGTGTGCGGAGGCTTGGGGATACGCAGCATTTT.

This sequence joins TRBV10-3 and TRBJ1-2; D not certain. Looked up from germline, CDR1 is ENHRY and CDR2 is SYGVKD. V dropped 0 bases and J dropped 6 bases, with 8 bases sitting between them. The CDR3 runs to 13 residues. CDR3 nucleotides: TGTGCCATCAGTGAGTCAGGGAAGGATGGCTACACCTTC. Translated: CAISESGKDGYTF.